This T cell receptor (beta chain) was documented in a study of shared clonotypes between healthy human individuals. Study-wide results and caveats: It was anticipated that sequencing depth would influence how many clonotypes donors shared.

Of note for this clone: Its specificity is unknown.

This table comes from immunoSEQ multiplex PCR, and its TCRdb copy is limited to in-frame clones, with some not included. The table shows 2,500,000 or so clones, with 80% to 95% occurring only once. CDR1 and CDR2 (germline): LNHDA, SQIVND (reference sequence). This CDR3 contains 15 residues. The sample comprised naive CD4+ T cells from PBMCs. Subset given: CD45RA+ positively selected. V and J are TRBV19 and TRBJ2-5; 10 bases match TRBD1. The DNA end favors TRBJ2-7, so the J call may be wrong. The sequence was collected from a man younger than 30 in good health. Some clones in this sample may be carry-over from other donors' samples. CDR3 in amino acids: CASSRSGTGAHEQYF. CDR3 bases: TGTGCCAGTAGCCGATCCGGGACAGGGGCCCACGAGCAGTACTTC.